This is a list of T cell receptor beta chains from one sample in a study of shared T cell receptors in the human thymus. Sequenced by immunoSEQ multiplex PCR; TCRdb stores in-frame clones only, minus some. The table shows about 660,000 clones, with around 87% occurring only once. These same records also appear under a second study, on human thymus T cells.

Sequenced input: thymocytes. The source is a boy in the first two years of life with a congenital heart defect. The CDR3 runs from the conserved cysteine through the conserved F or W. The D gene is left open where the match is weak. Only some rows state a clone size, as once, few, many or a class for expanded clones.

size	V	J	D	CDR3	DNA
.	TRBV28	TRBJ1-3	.	CASTSPGAGNTIYF	TGTGCCAGCACCTCACCGGGAGCTGGAAACACCATATATTTT
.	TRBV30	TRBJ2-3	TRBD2	CAWVNPPRGVGTDTQYF	TGTGCCTGGGTAAACCCACCTCGGGGGGTTGGCACAGATACGCAGTATTTT
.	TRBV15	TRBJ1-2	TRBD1	CATSRSTPSTGPVGYTF	TGTGCCACCAGCAGATCCACCCCCTCGACAGGGCCGGTGGGCTACACCTTC
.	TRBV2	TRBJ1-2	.	CASSHPPTDIYGYTF	TGTGCCAGCAGCCACCCCCCGACAGATATCTATGGCTACACCTTC
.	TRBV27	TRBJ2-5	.	CASSKGQQETQYF	TGTGCCAGCAGCAAAGGACAGCAAGAGACCCAGTACTTC
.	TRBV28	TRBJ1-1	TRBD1	CASSLEPGQGAEAFF	TGTGCCAGCAGTCTCGAACCCGGACAGGGGGCTGAAGCTTTCTTT
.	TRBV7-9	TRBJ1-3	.	CASSLGTHPDSSGNTIYF	TGTGCCAGCAGCTTAGGAACACACCCTGACTCCTCTGGAAACACCATATATTTT
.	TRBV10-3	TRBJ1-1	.	CAISGYGGSMNTEAFF	TGTGCCATCAGTGGATACGGCGGGTCCATGAACACTGAAGCTTTCTTT
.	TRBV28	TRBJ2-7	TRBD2	CASSSGGPYEQYF	TGTGCCAGTAGTAGCGGGGGTCCCTACGAGCAGTACTTC
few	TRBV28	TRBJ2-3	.	CASRVLGDTQYF	TGTGCCAGCCGGGTTCTAGGAGATACGCAGTATTTT
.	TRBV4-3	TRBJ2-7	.	CASSQDRTTYREQYF	TGCGCCAGCAGCCAAGATCGCACTACCTACCGCGAGCAGTACTTC
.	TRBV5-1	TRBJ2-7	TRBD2	CASSPEASGGITPTNDGQYF	TGCGCCAGCAGCCCCGAGGCTAGCGGGGGCATTACCCCTACGAATGACGGGCAGTACTTC
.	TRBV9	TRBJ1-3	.	CASNPGTPGNTIYF	TGTGCCAGCAACCCCGGGACACCTGGAAACACCATATATTTT
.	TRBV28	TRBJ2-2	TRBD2	CASSQEREGKDTGELFF	TGTGCCAGCAGTCAGGAGCGGGAGGGTAAGGACACCGGGGAGCTGTTTTTT
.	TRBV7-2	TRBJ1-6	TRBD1	CASSLPRTGGNSPLHF	TGTGCCAGCAGCTTACCTCGGACAGGGGGAAATTCACCCCTCCACTTT
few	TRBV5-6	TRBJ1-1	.	CASSLQGPRQGAFF	TGTGCCAGCAGCTTGCAGGGGCCACGCCAGGGGGCTTTCTTT
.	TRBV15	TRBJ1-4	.	CATSRDQREYATNEKLFF	TGTGCCACCAGCAGAGATCAGCGGGAGTATGCAACTAATGAAAAACTGTTTTTT
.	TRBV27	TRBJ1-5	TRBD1	CASSPGPGQGNQPQHF	TGTGCCAGCAGTCCGGGGCCGGGACAGGGCAATCAGCCCCAGCATTTT
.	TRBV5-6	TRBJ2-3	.	CASSLAAPSTDTQYF	TGTGCCAGCAGCTTGGCAGCGCCTAGCACAGATACGCAGTATTTT
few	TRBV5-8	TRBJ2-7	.	CASIRGSVTYEQYF	TGTGCCAGCATACGAGGTAGCGTGACCTACGAGCAGTACTTC
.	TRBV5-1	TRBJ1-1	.	CASSLLPTGNTEAFF	TGCGCCAGCAGCTTGCTACCGACGGGGAACACTGAAGCTTTCTTT
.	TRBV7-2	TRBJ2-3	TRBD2	CASSPRASGISTDTQYF	TGTGCCAGCAGCCCGCGGGCTAGCGGGATAAGCACAGATACGCAGTATTTT
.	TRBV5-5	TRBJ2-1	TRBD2	CASSSGLAGLHNEQFF	TGTGCCAGCAGCAGCGGACTAGCGGGACTCCACAATGAGCAGTTCTTC
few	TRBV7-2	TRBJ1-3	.	CASSLRDTHSGNTIYF	TGTGCCAGCAGTCTCCGGGACACACACTCTGGAAACACCATATATTTT
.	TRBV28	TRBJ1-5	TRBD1	CASRRQGGGNQPQHF	TGTGCCAGCAGGCGACAGGGAGGCGGCAATCAGCCCCAGCATTTT
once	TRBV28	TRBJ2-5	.	CASSLSVGQETQYF	TGTGCCAGCAGTTTATCGGTCGGGCAAGAGACCCAGTACTTC
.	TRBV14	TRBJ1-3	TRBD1	CASSQRISSGTGAGNTIYF	TGTGCCAGCAGCCAGCGAATATCGTCCGGGACAGGGGCTGGAAACACCATATATTTT
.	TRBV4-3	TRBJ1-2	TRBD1	CASSLGQSHYGYTF	TGCGCCAGCAGCTTGGGACAGTCCCACTATGGCTACACCTTC
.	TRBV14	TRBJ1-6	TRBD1	CASSRDRADSPLHF	TGTGCCAGCAGCCGGGACAGGGCCGATTCACCCCTCCACTTT
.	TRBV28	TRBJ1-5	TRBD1	CASSFRTGGLHSNQPQHF	TGTGCCAGCAGTTTCCGGACAGGGGGCCTTCATAGCAATCAGCCCCAGCATTTT
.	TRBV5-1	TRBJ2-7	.	CASSLDSFYEQYF	TGCGCCAGCAGCTTGGACAGTTTCTACGAGCAGTACTTC
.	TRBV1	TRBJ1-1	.	CTSSQVVISGTEIEAFF	TGCACCAGCAGCCAAGTAGTTATTTCGGGGACAGAGATTGAAGCTTTCTTT
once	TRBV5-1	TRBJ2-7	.	CASSLGRAYEQYF	TGCGCCAGCAGCTTGGGGCGGGCGTACGAGCAGTACTTC
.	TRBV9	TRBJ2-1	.	CASSVRGSSYNEQFF	TGTGCCAGCAGCGTGCGAGGGAGCTCCTACAATGAGCAGTTCTTC
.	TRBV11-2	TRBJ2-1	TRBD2	CASSLDSKRLAGAYNEQFF	TGTGCCAGCAGCTTAGACTCCAAGCGACTAGCGGGAGCCTACAATGAGCAGTTCTTC
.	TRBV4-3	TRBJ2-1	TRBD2	CASSQDYGRDNEQFF	TGCGCCAGCAGCCAAGATTACGGGAGGGACAATGAGCAGTTCTTC
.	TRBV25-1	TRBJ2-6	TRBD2	CASKGGSGANVLTF	TGTGCCAGCAAGGGAGGGTCTGGGGCCAACGTCCTGACTTTC
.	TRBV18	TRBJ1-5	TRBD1	CASSPQGSTRGSNQPQHF	TGTGCCAGCTCACCACAGGGGTCGACCAGGGGGAGCAATCAGCCCCAGCATTTT
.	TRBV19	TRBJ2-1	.	CASSTLGDNEQFF	TGTGCCAGTAGTACCCTAGGGGACAATGAGCAGTTCTTC
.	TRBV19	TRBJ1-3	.	CASSIAVAASSGNTIYF	TGTGCCAGTAGTATAGCGGTGGCAGCGAGCTCTGGAAACACCATATATTTT
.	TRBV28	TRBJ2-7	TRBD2	CASSQSTSGRVHEQYF	TGTGCCAGCAGTCAATCTACTAGCGGGAGGGTCCACGAGCAGTACTTC
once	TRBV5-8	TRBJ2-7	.	CASSTLGGFVGSYEQYF	TGTGCCAGCAGTACGTTGGGGGGATTCGTGGGCTCTTACGAGCAGTACTTC
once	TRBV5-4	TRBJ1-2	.	CASSLAPGQIANYGYTF	TGTGCCAGCAGCCTTGCGCCAGGACAAATTGCTAACTATGGCTACACCTTC
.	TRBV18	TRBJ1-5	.	CASSAYGLREKQPQHF	TGTGCCAGCTCAGCCTACGGGTTGAGGGAGAAGCAGCCCCAGCATTTT
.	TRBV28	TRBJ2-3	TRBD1	CASDDRGSGTDTQYF	TGTGCCAGCGATGACAGGGGATCGGGCACAGATACGCAGTATTTT
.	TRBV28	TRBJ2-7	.	CEPLYSPSYEQYF	TGTGAGCCCCTTTACTCCCCCTCCTACGAGCAGTACTTC
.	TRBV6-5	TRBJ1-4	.	CASSYRGTNEKLFF	TGTGCCAGCAGTTACCGCGGGACTAATGAAAAACTGTTTTTT
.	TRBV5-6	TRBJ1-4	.	CASSLTVAYNEKLFF	TGTGCCAGCAGCTTGACAGTTGCATATAATGAAAAACTGTTTTTT
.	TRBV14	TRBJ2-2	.	CASSQSRTGRTGELFF	TGTGCCAGCAGCCAATCCCGGACTGGCAGGACCGGGGAGCTGTTTTTT
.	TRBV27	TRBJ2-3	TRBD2	CASRGAGVADTQYF	TGTGCCAGCAGAGGGGCGGGGGTTGCAGATACGCAGTATTTT
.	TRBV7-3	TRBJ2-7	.	CASSLKPDYEQYF	TGTGCCAGCAGCTTAAAACCAGACTACGAGCAGTACTTC